This T cell receptor (beta chain) was captured by sequencing in a study of regulatory T cells in long-lasting Graves disease. Study context: Prior antithyroid drug treatment in newly diagnosed Graves' patients lasted under 3 months.

The CDR3 totals 14 residues. CDR1 is MDHEN and CDR2 is SYDVKM in the germline V gene. Turning to this clonotype: Its antigen is unidentified. The junction differs from germline at one of its ends, possibly a read error.

Findings and caveats of the study: Accuracy was possibly reduced by small sample size.

Time point indicated: newly diagnosed GD, antithyroid drugs for less than 3 months. The TCR library was made from RNA that had been extracted from PBMCs in TRIzol. Graves' disease diagnoses used American Thyroid Association guidelines. Library construction for TCR beta used iRepertoire HTBI primers and Arm-PCR of CDR3 regions. TCRdb re-analysed the multiplex PCR reads in MiXCR, keeping a single row per CDR3 protein. The sample has about 220,000 distinct CDR3 sequences; approximately 18% are singletons. These data were likewise used in another study, on T cells in Graves' hyperthyroidism and ophthalmopathy.

Sequenced here: peripheral blood mononuclear cells (PBMCs), sampled at new diagnosis, from a patient treated with antithyroid drugs. The chain employs TRBV28 and TRBJ2-7; TRBD2 matches 11 bases. The TCR comes from a woman aged 25-40 years with Graves disease. CDR3 nucleotides: TGTGCCAACAGTTTAACTAGCGGGAGTTACGAGCAGTACTTC. It specifies CANSLTSGSYEQYF.